This T cell receptor (beta chain) is from a study of OX40 agonist ivuxolimab in advanced cancers. Study-wide findings and caveats: Patients with a partial response at 0.1-3.0 mg/kg had among the lowest clonal expansion. CD4+ and CD8+ T cells in blood underwent clonal expansion by week 6 at 0.1 to 3.0 mg/kg.

Per germline, CDR1 SGHAT and CDR2 FQDESV (reference sequence). The length of the CDR3 is 15 residues. The V gene lost 8 bases and the J gene lost 1 base, with 12 bases spanning the gap. A word on this clone: The antigen remains undetermined.

Generated by immunoSEQ multiplex PCR, the TCRdb table keeps only in-frame clones and is missing some. The sample records tens of thousands of clones, roughly 84% being singletons. On cycle 4 day 1 and cycle 7 day 1, as well as at baseline, blood was sampled. The clonotype comes from an adult with an advanced solid tumor such as melanoma, head and neck, liver or kidney cancer. The chain combines TRBV11-1 with TRBJ2-6; tentative D call: TRBD2 (5 bases). Sequenced material: CD4+ or CD8+ T cells sorted from blood, taken in a trial of the OX40 agonist ivuxolimab. In DNA, the CDR3 is TGTGCCAGCGCGATCGGAGGATCTGGGGCCAACGTCCTGACTTTC. Translating it yields CASAIGGSGANVLTF.